This TCR beta chain emerged from a study of human T cells and chemical hapten exposure. Study summary: Patients, mostly women, had alopecia areata, alopecia totalis or alopecia universalis. Overall study findings and caveats: Expanded TCR counts at PT1 went up together with patch test score, a positive correlation. The formation of large CDR3 similarity clusters by expanded TCRs significantly exceeded that of controls.

MiXCR was run by TCRdb on the RACE reads, yielding one entry per CDR3 protein. The table lists tens of thousands of distinct CDR3 sequences, 10% to 15% of them singletons. Time point reported: patch test 3, about 24 weeks after DPC sensitization. Treatment here: therapeutic diphenylcyclopropenone sensitization with weekly scalp DPC. Blood collection happened ahead of applying each patch test. This clonotype was seen many times. Its antigen is as yet unknown. Trimming cost V 7 bases and J 2 bases, with 11 bases left between them. The CDR3 contains 12 residues. Germline lookup yields CDR1 SQVTM and CDR2 ANQGSEA.

The chain has TRBV29-1 and TRBJ1-2, with D unclear. This sample comprised whole blood, obtained in connection with sensitization to the hapten diphenylcyclopropenone (DPC). The clonotype was recovered from a woman between 45 and 65 years old with alopecia areata. Some clones in this sample may be carry-over from other donors' samples. In DNA, the CDR3 is TGCAGCGCCGACTCGGGAAACTATGGCTACACCTTC. Amino acid sequence: CSADSGNYGYTF.